The present T cell receptor (beta chain) was sequenced within a study of neurological immune-mediated disorders. General study results and limits: TCR-beta repertoires seemed private in all groups, with no expanded CDR3 amino acid sequences shared.

This clonotype came up many times. Its target is unknown. The junction shows a germline mismatch at one end, possibly a read error. TCRdb analysed the 5' RACE reads with MiXCR anew, one entry per CDR3 protein. The repertoire holds tens of thousands of distinct CDR3 sequences, with under 13% as singletons. The unsorted libraries originated from 2 million PBMCs kept at -80 C. CDR3 length: 12 residues. Germline V lookup: CDR1 SQVTM, CDR2 ANQGSEA. The genes are TRBV29-1 and TRBJ2-6; weak D call: TRBD1 (5 bases). Sequencing input: PBMCs. This TCR was sampled from a man aged 35-49 years in good health. CDR3 sequence (DNA): TGCAGCGCATACTCTGGGGCCGACGTCCTGACTTTC. It specifies CSAYSGADVLTF.